A single sample gave rise to the 6 T cell receptor beta chains below, sequenced in a study of Graves' ophthalmopathy and Graves' hyperthyroidism. RNA transcripts yielded amplified TCR beta CDR3 regions. The library came from an HTBI-primed first-round RT-PCR and a second-round multiplex PCR. TCRdb used MiXCR to reprocess the multiplex PCR reads, holding one entry per CDR3 protein. The table records a few hundred thousand distinct CDR3 sequences, under 40% of them present only once. The sequenced sample was peripheral blood or thyroid tissue (not recorded which). The receptors here all came from an adult man with Graves' hyperthyroidism.

This clonotype has ten or more counts. The chain recombines TRBV15 with TRBJ2-6; TRBD1 might be the D (5 bases). The CDR3 consists of 17 residues. CDR1 LNHNV and CDR2 YYDKDF come from the germline V gene (reference sequence). V gave up 1 base and J gave up 3 bases, with 13 bases separating them. CDR3 in amino acids: CATSRGGVLDGANVLTF. The DNA of the CDR3 is TGTGCCACCAGCAGAGGGGGCGTCCTGGATGGGGCCAACGTCCTGACTTTC.

The V gene is TRBV2, the J gene TRBJ2-7, with 9 positions matching TRBD1. This CDR3 contains 16 residues. From germline, CDR1 is SNHLY and CDR2 FYNNEI. V shed 7 bases and J 0 bases; nucleotides not matched to a gene: 10. In nucleotides, the CDR3 is TGTGCCAGCACCCGAAAAGAGGGACAGGGCTCCTACGAGCAGTACTTC. As protein: CASTRKEGQGSYEQYF.

This clonotype was recorded many times. CDR3 residues: CASSLGQSAFF. The CDR3 nucleotides are TGTGCCAGCAGCTTAGGACAGTCTGCTTTCTTT. The rearrangement links TRBV7-9 to TRBJ1-1, with a weak D call TRBD1 (5 bases). This CDR3 is built from 11 residues. Germline CDR1 SEHNR, CDR2 FQNEAQ (reference sequence). V lost 1 base, J lost 11 bases, and 8 bases lay in between.

V gene TRBV12-3 or TRBV12-4 combines with J gene TRBJ1-4, with D possibly TRBD1 on 5 matching bases. V was shortened by 1 base and J by 3 bases, with 9 bases between the two germline ends. The CDR3 has 15 amino acids. The CDR3, as DNA: TGTGCCAGCAGTTTAGACGGGGGTGCTAATGAAAAACTGTTTTTT. Amino acid sequence: CASSLDGGANEKLFF.

This clonotype has at least ten counts. V usage is TRBV7-3 and J usage is TRBJ1-1; 9 bases are shared with TRBD1. With 8 bases clipped from V and 0 bases from J, the junction kept 1 base outside the gene matches. Germline-derived CDR1 and CDR2 are SGHTA and FQGTGA. This CDR3 has 13 residues. CDR3: CASGTGLNTEAFF. The CDR3 nucleotides are TGTGCCAGCGGGACAGGGTTGAACACTGAAGCTTTCTTT.

As to this clonotype: The CDR3 carries no conserved terminal phenylalanine or tryptophan, so it likely arises from a read error. The limits of the CDR3 on the DNA are not certain, so only TCRdb's listed CDR3 is given. This rearrangement joins TRBV10-3 to TRBJ1-3. Germline values: CDR1 ENHRY, CDR2 SYGVKD. The CDR3 totals 8 residues, both ends included. CDR3 in amino acids: CAISESTS.